This T cell receptor beta chain was recovered during a study of OX40 agonist ivuxolimab in advanced cancers. The method was immunoSEQ multiplex PCR; TCRdb's version includes in-frame clones alone and lacks a portion of them. The sample lists 65,000 to 95,000 clones; around four fifths were seen once. This CDR3 comprises 18 residues. The germline V gene has CDR1 MDHEN and CDR2 SYDVKM. Unmatched junction bases numbered 4, after V lost 0 bases and J lost 1 base. Autoimmune disease history or systemic immunosuppression meant exclusion. V is TRBV28 and J is TRBJ1-5, with 12 bases that match TRBD1. This sample comprised CD4+ or CD8+ T cells sorted from blood, obtained in a trial of the OX40 agonist ivuxolimab. This receptor was identified in an adult with an advanced solid tumor such as melanoma, head and neck, liver or kidney cancer. CDR3 in amino acids: CASSLWGQGAGSNQPQHF. For the CDR3, the DNA is TGTGCCAGCAGTTTATGGGGACAGGGGGCTGGGAGCAATCAGCCCCAGCATTTT. Drawing the rest from reference TRBV28 and TRBJ1-5, the complete variable domain is DVKVTQSSRYLVKRTGEKVFLECVQDMDHENMFWYRQDPGLGLRLIYFSYDVKMKEKGDIPEGYSVSREKKERFSLILESASTNQTSMYLCASSLWGQGAGSNQPQHFGDGTRLSIL.